The clone carrying this TCR beta chain was picked up many times. The antigen is undetermined. Time point here: sample taken at primary tumor resection. Samples were obtained from around 73 donors, all untreated early-stage non-small cell lung cancer patients. Extraction of whole RNA from tumor, nontumor lung or frozen PBMC preceded unsorted sequencing. This record belongs to a study of spatial heterogeneity in lung cancer. From germline, CDR1 is SGHTA and CDR2 FQGNSA. This CDR3 contains 16 residues. J was trimmed by 5 bases and V by 5 bases; bases with no gene match: 5. Individually, TCR cDNA molecules were each labelled with a unique molecular identifier. Via MiXCR, TCRdb re-called the 5' RACE reads, giving one row per CDR3 protein. In the table there are 13,000 or so distinct CDR3 sequences, less than 4.5% of which are singletons. Study-wide points: Counts of expanded intratumoral alpha and beta TCRs tracked tumor mutation counts. As ubiquitous and regional nonsynonymous mutations varied, counts of ubiquitous and regional expanded TCRs tracked them, respectively.

Here the sequenced sample was lung tumor tissue, taken at surgery. The clonotype comes from a male donor with early-stage non-small cell lung cancer. The chain couples TRBV7-2 to TRBJ2-3; 15 bases are shared with TRBD2. CDR3 nucleotides: TGTGCCAGCAGCCGCCGGACTAGCGGGGGGGGAGATACGCAGTATTTT. Protein product: CASSRRTSGGGDTQYF.